A single sample is the source of the 19 T cell receptor beta chains below, sequenced in a study of blood T cells in healthy people across ages. Together with a sample-barcoded 5' primer, a J-beta primer mix was included in a second PCR lasting roughly 6 to 12 cycles. MiXCR, run by TCRdb on the 5' RACE reads, gives a single entry per CDR3 protein. The sample holds 1.5 million to 2 million distinct CDR3 sequences, around 35% seen once. Sequencing was performed on blood. The receptors here all came from a woman in her 30s in good health.

This clonotype was recorded a few times. The V and J genes are TRBV20-1 and TRBJ2-7; perhaps TRBD1 as D (5 bases). This CDR3 contains 13 residues. Trimming stripped 2 bases from V and 2 bases from J, with 10 bases between. Germline lookup yields CDR1 DFQATT and CDR2 SNEGSKA (reference sequence). CDR3 DNA sequence: TGCAGTGCTAGACCAACAGGAGCCTACGAGCAGTACTTC. It translates to CSARPTGAYEQYF.

The CDR3 loop reads CASSEQAGAQETQYF. The CDR3 bases are TGTGCCAGCAGCGAACAGGCGGGGGCCCAAGAGACCCAGTACTTC. The rearrangement links TRBV11-2 to TRBJ2-5; a possible D gene is TRBD2 (7 bases). Germline CDR1 is SGHAT and CDR2 is FQNNGV. V lost 5 bases to trimming and J lost 1 base, with 14 bases between them. The CDR3 is 15 residues long.

This clonotype was seen many times. This chain connects TRBV15 to TRBJ2-3, with TRBD2 matching over 8 bases. CDR3 length: 16 amino acids. J lost 4 bases, V lost 4 bases, and 10 bases had no gene match. Germline CDR1 LNHNV, CDR2 YYDKDF (reference sequence). In nucleotides, the CDR3 is TGTGCCACCAGCAAAGTTAGCGGGGCTGGCGCAGATACGCAGTATTTT. Amino acids: CATSKVSGAGADTQYF.

This sequence joins TRBV2 and TRBJ2-5; D is uncertain. The J call is in doubt because the DNA end fits TRBJ2-7 better. CDR1 SNHLY and CDR2 FYNNEI come from the germline V gene. This CDR3 is 15 amino acids long. This CDR3 is CASSEAFDTLNEQYF. For the CDR3, the DNA is TGTGCCAGCAGTGAAGCGTTCGATACCCTTAACGAGCAGTACTTC.

This chain connects TRBV7-3 to TRBJ2-1, with a weak D call TRBD2 (7 bases). The CDR3 sequence is 12 residues long. The germline V and J ends were trimmed by 5 bases and 10 bases, with 12 bases remaining between them. Germline V CDR1 and CDR2: SGHTA, FQGTGA. DNA of the CDR3: TGTGCCAGCAGCCGGACTAGGGGGGAGCAGTTCTTC. This gives the protein CASSRTRGEQFF.

The chain is built from TRBV11-2 and TRBJ2-7; 15 bases match TRBD2. The V segment lost 5 bases and the J segment 6 bases; nucleotides outside the gene matches: 11. The CDR3 is 17 residues long. Looked up from germline, CDR1 is SGHAT and CDR2 is FQNNGV. The CDR3 nucleotides are TGTGCCAGCAGCCCCGGACTAGCGGGGGGGCCGTTCTTCGAGCAGTACTTC. It is translated as CASSPGLAGGPFFEQYF.

This clonotype was observed a few times. The chain joins TRBV5-1 to TRBJ1-2, with D unresolved. Trimming shortened V by 0 bases and J by 0 bases, and 9 bases separated the two germline ends. The CDR3 sequence is 15 residues long. Looked up from germline, CDR1 is SGHRS and CDR2 is YFSETQ. DNA of the CDR3: TGCGCCAGCAGCTTGGACGCCCCGGCTAACTATGGCTACACCTTC. This translates into CASSLDAPANYGYTF.

V gene TRBV5-4 combines with J gene TRBJ2-3; 8 bases fit TRBD2. V dropped 4 bases and J dropped 4; count of bases not matched to a gene: 8. CDR3 size: 15 residues. Germline V gives CDR1 SGHNT, CDR2 YYREEE (reference sequence). The CDR3 spells CASSQRRGVADTQYF. CDR3 in DNA: TGTGCCAGCAGCCAACGGCGGGGGGTCGCAGATACGCAGTATTTT.

This chain connects TRBV13 to TRBJ2-5, with 8 bases identical to TRBD1. This CDR3 is built from 15 residues. Per the germline V gene, CDR1 is PRHDT and CDR2 is FYEKMQ (reference sequence). Losses at the gene ends were 3 bases for V and 11 bases for J; bases not matched to a gene: 14. CDR3 loop: CASSLVGTGRKEQYF. The CDR3 DNA is TGTGCCAGCAGCTTGGTCGGGACAGGTCGTAAGGAGCAGTACTTC.

This clonotype was recorded a few times. The rearrangement links TRBV6-5 to TRBJ2-7; TRBD2 is a possible D gene (5 bases). Per the germline V gene, CDR1 is MNHEY and CDR2 is SVGAGI. CDR3 length equals 16 residues. The V gene lost 6 bases and the J gene lost 3 bases, with 21 bases spanning the gap. The CDR3 nucleotides are TGTGCCAGCAGCCTAACACTGGAGGCCACCATCTACGAGCAGTACTTC. This sequence encodes CASSLTLEATIYEQYF.

The rearrangement joins TRBV6-1 to TRBJ1-2, with D tentatively TRBD1 (6 bases). Germline V gene sequence: CDR1 MNHNS, CDR2 SASEGT. This CDR3 comprises 16 residues. Trimming cost V 3 bases and J 6 bases, with 20 bases left between them. The CDR3 sequence: CASSDLRPGAGDGYTF. As DNA, the CDR3 is TGTGCCAGCAGTGACCTCCGACCGGGGGCGGGGGATGGCTACACCTTC.

The V gene is TRBV5-1, the J gene TRBJ2-5; D is unclear. TRBJ2-7 explains the end of the DNA better; the J call may be wrong. Germline V lookup: CDR1 SGHRS, CDR2 YFSETQ. The CDR3 extends over 13 amino acids. CDR3 coding DNA: TGCGCCAGCAGCTTGGCCCCAGATAACGAGCAGTACTTC. Protein sequence: CASSLAPDNEQYF.

In its sample, this clonotype was seen a few times. V is TRBV21-1 and J is TRBJ2-7. TRBV21-1 is designated a pseudogene. The CDR3 is 11 residues long. CDR3 sequence: CASSKVDEQYF. The CDR3 nucleotides read TGTGCCAGCAGCAAGGTCGACGAGCAGTACTTC.

This clonotype showed up just a few times. The chain carries TRBV10-3 and TRBJ2-7; D is undetermined. Germline loops: CDR1 ENHRY, CDR2 SYGVKD. CDR3 length: 18 residues. V was cut by 0 bases and J by 0 bases, with 18 bases left in between. The CDR3 region is CAISESQRTPLGSYEQYF. DNA for the CDR3: TGTGCCATCAGTGAGTCTCAACGGACCCCCTTGGGCTCCTACGAGCAGTACTTC.

The genes are TRBV27 and TRBJ1-1; possible D gene TRBD1, 6 bases. The CDR3 runs 15 residues. Per the germline V gene, CDR1 is MNHEY and CDR2 is SMNVEV (reference sequence). Trimming removed 5 bases from V and 4 bases from J, with 17 bases in between. Here the CDR3 DNA reads TGTGCCAGCAGTCTCCAGACAGGCGGGGCCACTGAAGCTTTCTTT. Protein sequence: CASSLQTGGATEAFF.

This clonotype was counted between two and nine times. The J gene is TRBJ2-3, the V gene TRBV28; D gene uncertain. Germline V CDR1 and CDR2: MDHEN, SYDVKM. Between the trimmed V and J ends, which lost 7 bases and 2 bases, there was a span of 10 bases. This CDR3 spans 13 amino acids. CDR3 sequence reads: CASIIPNTDTQYF. CDR3 coding DNA: TGTGCCAGCATTATCCCCAACACAGATACGCAGTATTTT.

As concerns this clonotype: This may stem from a read error, because a much larger clone lies one nucleotide away. The chain recombines TRBV20-1 with TRBJ2-1; D remains unclear. The CDR3 spans 14 residues. The ends were cut back, 8 bases at V and 0 bases at J, with 14 bases in the middle. Germline-derived CDR1 and CDR2 are DFQATT and SNEGSKA (reference sequence). The CDR3 coding sequence is TGCAGTACTCCGCCCCTGACCTCCTACAATGAGCAGTTCTTC. This translates into CSTPPLTSYNEQFF.

The rearrangement uses TRBV20-1 and TRBJ2-1, with D hard to call. Deletions cut 3 bases from V and 0 bases from J, with 15 bases between. The germline CDR1 and CDR2 sequences are DFQATT and SNEGSKA (reference sequence). This CDR3 is 16 amino acids long. The CDR3 sequence: CSASSRPSSSYNEQFF. The CDR3 region has the DNA TGCAGTGCTAGTAGCCGACCCTCAAGCTCCTACAATGAGCAGTTCTTC.

Only a few counts were recorded for this clonotype. This chain links TRBV11-2 with TRBJ2-1, with 8 positions matching TRBD1. J was trimmed by 7 bases and V by 5 bases; bases with no gene match: 16. Germline values: CDR1 SGHAT, CDR2 FQNNGV. The CDR3 is 17 residues long. Here the CDR3 reads CASSPRTGITTMNEQFF. The CDR3 DNA sequence: TGTGCCAGCAGCCCTCGGACAGGGATAACTACAATGAATGAGCAGTTCTTC.